The present TCR beta chain was sequenced within a study of T cell repertoires in cytomegalovirus infection (dated by TCRdb to the late 2010s). About the full investigation: The peptide stimulations were aimed at well-studied HLA-B-restricted epitopes as well as recently identified HLA-C-restricted CMV epitopes, whose presentation resists viral immunomodulation. The HLA type of each donor mattered for the analysis, because public TCR beta signatures pointed to carriage of CMV infection along with the matching HLA type. Broad study findings and their caveats: In both this cohort and an independent cohort of under 450 donors, the cumulative frequency of public TCR beta family members distinguished carriers of CMV infection plus the relevant HLA type. The ex vivo response was dominated by HLA-C-restricted CMV-specific TCR beta clonotypes, and the single most frequent clonotype in two of eight donors was supplied by these HLA-C-restricted clonotypes.

The treatment or condition label here, explained by the study, means: in vitro stimulation with specific CMV peptide epitopes to enrich CMV-specific T cells. Sequencer: Illumina HiSeq 1500. TCRdb applied fastp at Q25 and MiXCR to the public reads, then kept only in-frame beta chains. Every entry covers one CDR3 protein and lists the most common genes and DNA from its rows. Here the sample has some 920,000 distinct CDR3 sequences; approximately 31% occur a single time. The top ten clones comprise around an eighth of the sample. Comment on this clonotype: What this receptor recognizes is not known. Per-base quality was not reported, and no clone a single base away is much larger than it.

Spanning cysteine to phenylalanine, the CDR3 consists of 14 amino acids. Solely the CDR3 DNA is kept, with 42 bases framed from the first base. CDR1 and CDR2 are drawn from the germline V gene: KGHSH, LQKENI. The V and J ends are trimmed by 3 bases and 4 bases, leaving 9 bases between them. The chain couples TRBV18 to TRBJ1-4, with the D gene not confidently named. The source material was cultured CD8+ T cells from PBMCs, sampled from culture after CMV antigen stimulation. The TCR sequence derives from a human donor in good health (CMV status not recorded). Some clones in this sample may be carry-over from other donors' samples. The DNA sequence follows: TGTGCCAGCTCACCTAAAGAGGGTAATGAAAAACTGTTTTTT. Its product reads: CASSPKEGNEKLFF.